This is a list of T cell receptor beta chains from one sample in a study of cytomegalovirus exposure and HLA in healthy donors. Data came from immunoSEQ multiplex PCR; TCRdb stores just in-frame clones and leaves some out. The table includes about 120,000 clones, more than 60% detected once. Sequenced sample: PBMCs. Receptor source: a woman between 40 and 50 years old in good health and CMV-seropositive. Each CDR3 is given with its conserved first and last residue.

CDR3aa	j_gene	v_gene
CASSDTPELSRYRAF	TRBJ2-7	TRBV5-6
CATSRGSGGSLHF	TRBJ1-6	TRBV15
CSVRGGTGDGYTF	TRBJ1-2	TRBV29-1
CASSLPLKETQYF	TRBJ2-5	TRBV7-9
CASSLEVSHEQYF	TRBJ2-7	TRBV7-2
CASTPRTGGLFTDTQYF	TRBJ2-3	TRBV2
CASCLRGMNTEAFF	TRBJ1-1	TRBV2
CASNIYGTGAPDTF	TRBJ1-2	TRBV5-4
CASSLTGTRNSPLHF	TRBJ1-6	TRBV19
CASSVGDRVNEQYF	TRBJ2-7	TRBV9
CASSSFRDSRRGTNEKLFF	TRBJ1-4	TRBV9
CASSQETSGIWGEQFF	TRBJ2-1	TRBV4-2
CASTPVSTGLREDTQYF	TRBJ2-3	TRBV19
CATRPADNSGNTIYF	TRBJ1-3	TRBV6-5
CASRQQGARLETQYF	TRBJ2-5	TRBV6-1
CASSLVDRGLSTEAFF	TRBJ1-1	TRBV5-6
CASSLQGRETQYF	TRBJ2-5	TRBV5-1
CSFLGGGEKLFF	TRBJ1-4	TRBV29-1
CASSKRGGYNEQFF	TRBJ2-1	TRBV21-1
CASSGTAPNTEAFF	TRBJ1-1	TRBV9
CASSESGGAFNEQFF	TRBJ2-1	TRBV6-1
CAWGVSGELFF	TRBJ2-2	TRBV30
CASTHWRGSTDTQYF	TRBJ2-3	TRBV6-5
CASSESVAGDTGELFF	TRBJ2-2	TRBV10-1
CAIRGQSGAGELFF	TRBJ2-2	TRBV10-3
CASSRGTSGRRVHEQFF	TRBJ2-1	TRBV7-7
CASSLNGRGWDEQYF	TRBJ2-7	TRBV7-3
CASSRQVGGEAFF	TRBJ1-1	TRBV2
CASSSGLASGTDTQYF	TRBJ2-3	TRBV5-8
CASSPTGNRYGYTF	TRBJ1-2	TRBV7-2
CASHELGANGYTF	TRBJ1-2	TRBV6-5
CASMTASSSYNEQFF	TRBJ2-1	TRBV5-1
CASSRGQGGGEAFF	TRBJ1-1	TRBV5-1
CASTGTLGNTEAFF	TRBJ1-1	TRBV6-1
CASSLSGGDYNEQFF	TRBJ2-1	TRBV5-1
CASKLAGGSTDTQYF	TRBJ2-3	TRBV2
CAWSGWGGNTEAFF	TRBJ1-1	TRBV30
CASSQATSYEQYF	TRBJ2-7	TRBV4-2
CASSQLSGGGGYEQYF	TRBJ2-7	TRBV5-1
CASSLVGAGTGNTEAFF	TRBJ1-1	TRBV7-9
CASSQGQGVKGYTF	TRBJ1-2	TRBV5-1
CASSRGLTDTQYF	TRBJ2-3	TRBV25-1
CASSPTGQLRPLLYGYTF	TRBJ1-2	TRBV7-8
CAWSLSRQGGSNSPLHF	TRBJ1-6	TRBV30
CASSLQLAGGTGELFF	TRBJ2-2	TRBV5-4
CASSLGSHQPQHF	TRBJ1-5	TRBV5-8
CATSKSRDSHNEQFF	TRBJ2-1	TRBV15
CASSSSGLAGAPYEQYF	TRBJ2-7	TRBV27
CATSRDIYRDPGELFF	TRBJ2-2	TRBV15
CASSRTSGATGELFF	TRBJ2-2	TRBV13
CASSLRAGGFQETQYF	TRBJ2-5	TRBV7-7
CASSSQGYEQFF	TRBJ2-1	TRBV7-9
CASSPRNNEQFF	TRBJ2-1	TRBV19